This TCR beta chain appears in the sequencing data of a study of monozygotic twins with inflammatory bowel disease. Whole-study findings and limits: There was no support for any single strong signal or clonotype associated with IBD.

CDR3 size: 16 residues. Per germline, CDR1 MDHEN and CDR2 SYDVKM. TCRdb re-analyzed the 5' RACE reads; it lists each CDR3 protein once, without DNA. This sample's clone table lists 150,000 to 200,000 distinct CDR3 sequences. A word on this clonotype: Its antigen is not identified.

The receptor's source is a human donor with ulcerative colitis or Crohn's disease, or a healthy co-twin of an affected twin (not recorded which). This chain joins TRBV28 and TRBJ1-3; TCRdb designates TRBD1, a call that cannot be tested without DNA. Sequenced material: blood. CDR3 protein: CASTSLRDRSGNTIYF.